This T cell receptor (beta chain) was recorded in a study of regulatory T cells in long-lasting Graves disease. Study results and limitations: Having only a small sample size may have limited accuracy.

A word on this clonotype: Its antigen is currently unknown.

The time point here: persistent/refractory GD, antithyroid drugs over 5 years with positive TRAb. The TCR library was made from RNA extracted from PBMCs. With EDTA tubes as the receptacles, around 10 milliliters of peripheral blood were drawn. With iRepertoire HTBI primers and Arm-PCR of CDR3 regions, TCR beta libraries were built. TCRdb re-called the multiplex PCR reads with MiXCR, one entry per CDR3 protein. This sample has fewer than 600,000 distinct CDR3 sequences, with roughly 23% found just once. The receptor was derived from a female donor with Graves disease. The sequencing here drew on peripheral blood mononuclear cells (PBMCs), taken when the disease was refractory, from a patient treated with antithyroid drugs.

The CDR3 sequence is CSGGQGTGELFF. CDR3 sequence (DNA): TGCAGCGGGGGACAGGGGACCGGGGAGCTGTTTTTT. The rearrangement joins TRBV29-1 to TRBJ2-2, with TRBD1 matching over 10 bases. The V gene end was trimmed by 7 bases and the J gene end by 5 bases; junction bases not matched to a gene: 1. From germline, CDR1 is SQVTM and CDR2 ANQGSEA. The CDR3 is 12 residues long.